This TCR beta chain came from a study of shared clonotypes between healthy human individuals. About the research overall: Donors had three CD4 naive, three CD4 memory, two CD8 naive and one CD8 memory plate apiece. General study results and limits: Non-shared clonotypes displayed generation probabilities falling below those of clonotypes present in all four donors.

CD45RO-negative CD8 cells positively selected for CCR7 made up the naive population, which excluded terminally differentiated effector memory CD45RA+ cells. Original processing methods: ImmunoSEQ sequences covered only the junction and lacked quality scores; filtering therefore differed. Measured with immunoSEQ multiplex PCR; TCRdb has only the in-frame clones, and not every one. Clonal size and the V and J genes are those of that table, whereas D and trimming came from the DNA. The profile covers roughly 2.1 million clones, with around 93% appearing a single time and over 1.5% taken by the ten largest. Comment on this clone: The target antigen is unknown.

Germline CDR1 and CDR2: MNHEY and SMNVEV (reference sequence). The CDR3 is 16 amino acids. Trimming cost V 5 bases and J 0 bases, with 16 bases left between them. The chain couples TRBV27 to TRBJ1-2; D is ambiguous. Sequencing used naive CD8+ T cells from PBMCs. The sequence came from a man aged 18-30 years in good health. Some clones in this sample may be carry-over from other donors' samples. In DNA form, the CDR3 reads TGTGCCAGCAGTCCCGGTCTGGCCGCAGCTAACTATGGCTACACCTTC. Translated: CASSPGLAAANYGYTF.